The 7 T cell receptor beta chains below all came from one sample that was sequenced in a study of shared clonotypes between healthy human individuals. TCRdb keeps only in-frame clones here, not all; method: immunoSEQ multiplex PCR. Here the sample spans approximately 2.3 million clones, more than 85% being singletons. Sample: naive CD4+ T cells from PBMCs. Indicated subset: CD45RA+ positively selected. These receptors were collected from a man aged 18 to 30 in good health. Some clones in this sample may be carry-over from other donors' samples.

J is TRBJ1-4 and V is TRBV7-2; TRBD1 matches 11 bases. CDR3 length equals 17 residues. Germline V lookup: CDR1 SGHTA, CDR2 FQGNSA. With 5 bases clipped from V and 11 bases from J, the junction kept 16 bases outside the gene matches. The CDR3 DNA is TGTGCCAGCAGCCCCCGAGGGCGGACAGGGGGCGCGGGGAAACTGTTTTTT. This codes for CASSPRGRTGGAGKLFF.

This clone was counted between two and nine times. One end of the junction varies from germline; a read error may be responsible. The chain joins TRBV29-1 to TRBJ2-1; 8 bases map to TRBD2. The CDR3 loop spans 15 amino acids. The germline CDR1 and CDR2 sequences are SQVTM and ANQGSEA. In DNA form, the CDR3 reads TGCAGCATTGAGCCCCGGAGCGGGAGCGGCAATGAGCAGTTCTTC. Translated: CSIEPRSGSGNEQFF.

On this clone itself: The junction departs from germline at one end; a sequencing error may be responsible. This chain joins TRBV4-1 and TRBJ1-1; no reliable D call. Looked up from germline, CDR1 is MGHRA and CDR2 is YSYEKL. This CDR3 has 10 residues. The DNA of the CDR3 is TGCGCCAGCAGCCAAGGGACCCGGGTCTTT. Translating it yields CASSQGTRVF.

This clone was seen only a few times. This chain joins TRBV28 and TRBJ2-4; D is undetermined. Germline CDR1 is MDHEN and CDR2 is SYDVKM. The V end lost 7 bases, the J end lost 4 bases, and 14 bases lay between the germline ends. This CDR3 contains 14 residues. For the CDR3, the DNA is TGTGCCAGCATAGGGTCTCAGGCTAAAAACATTCAGTACTTC. This sequence encodes CASIGSQAKNIQYF.

This clone was seen just once. The J gene is TRBJ1-1, the V gene TRBV6-4, with TRBD1 as a possible D gene (6 bases). The CDR3 has 14 residues. The germline V gene has CDR1 MRHNA and CDR2 SNTAGT. The V end was cut by 11 bases, the J end by 1 base, with 17 bases between. For the CDR3, the DNA is TGTGCCCCGAGGCGGGGGGCGAAGAACACTGAAGCTTTCTTT. Its protein is CAPRRGAKNTEAFF.

Worth noting for this clone: The sample contains more than one DNA sequence encoding this CDR3. The genes are TRBV9 and TRBJ2-7; the D gene is possibly TRBD1 (6 bases). Germline V lookup: CDR1 SGDLS, CDR2 YYNGEE. This CDR3 is 15 amino acids long. V was clipped by 0 bases and J by 0 bases, with 10 bases between them. The CDR3 loop is CASSVGGRGSYEQYF. In DNA, the CDR3 is TGTGCCAGCAGCGTAGGGGGCAGGGGCTCCTACGAGCAGTACTTC.

As DNA, the CDR3 is TGTGCCAGCAGCTTGGCCTCTTGGGATTCCTACGAGCAGTACTTC. This encodes CASSLASWDSYEQYF. The chain combines TRBV5-8 with TRBJ2-7; D ambiguous. The V gene lost 0 bases and the J gene lost 1 base, with 11 bases spanning the gap. The CDR3 is 15 residues long. CDR1 is SGHTS, CDR2 YDEGEE, per germline.